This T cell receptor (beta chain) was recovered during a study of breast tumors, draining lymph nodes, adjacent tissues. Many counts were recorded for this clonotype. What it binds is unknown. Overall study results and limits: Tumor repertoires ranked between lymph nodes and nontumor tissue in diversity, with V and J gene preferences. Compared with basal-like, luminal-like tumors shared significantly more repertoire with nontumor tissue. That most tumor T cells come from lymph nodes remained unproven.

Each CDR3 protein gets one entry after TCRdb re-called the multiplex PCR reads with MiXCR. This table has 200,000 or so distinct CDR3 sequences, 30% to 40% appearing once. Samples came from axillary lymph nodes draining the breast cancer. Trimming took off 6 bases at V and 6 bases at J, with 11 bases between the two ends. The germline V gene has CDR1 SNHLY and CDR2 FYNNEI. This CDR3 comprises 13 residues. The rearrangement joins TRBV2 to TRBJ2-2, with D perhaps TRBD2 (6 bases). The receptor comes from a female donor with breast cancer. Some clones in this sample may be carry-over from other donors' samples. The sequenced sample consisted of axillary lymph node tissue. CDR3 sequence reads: CASSLRESGELFF. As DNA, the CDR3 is TGTGCCAGCAGCTTACGGGAGTCCGGGGAGCTGTTTTTT.